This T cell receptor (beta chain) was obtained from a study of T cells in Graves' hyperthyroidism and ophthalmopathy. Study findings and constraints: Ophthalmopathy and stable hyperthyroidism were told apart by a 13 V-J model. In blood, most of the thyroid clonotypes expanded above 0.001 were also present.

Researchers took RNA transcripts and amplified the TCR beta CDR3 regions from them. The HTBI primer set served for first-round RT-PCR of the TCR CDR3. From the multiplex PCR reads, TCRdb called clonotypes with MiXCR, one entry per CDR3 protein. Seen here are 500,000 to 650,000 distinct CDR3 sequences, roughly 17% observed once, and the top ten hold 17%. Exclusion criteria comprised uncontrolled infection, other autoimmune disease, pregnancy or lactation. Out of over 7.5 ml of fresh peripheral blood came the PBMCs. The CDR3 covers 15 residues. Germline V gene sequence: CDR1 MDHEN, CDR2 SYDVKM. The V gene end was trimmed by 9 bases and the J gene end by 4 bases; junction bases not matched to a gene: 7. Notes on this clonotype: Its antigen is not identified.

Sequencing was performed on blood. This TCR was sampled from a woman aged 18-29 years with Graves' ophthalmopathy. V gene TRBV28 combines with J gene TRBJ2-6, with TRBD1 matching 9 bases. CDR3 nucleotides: TGTGCCAGGCGGGACAGGGCCATCGGGGCCAACGTCCTGACTTTC. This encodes CARRDRAIGANVLTF. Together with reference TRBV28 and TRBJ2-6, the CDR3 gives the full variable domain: DVKVTQSSRYLVKRTGEKVFLECVQDMDHENMFWYRQDPGLGLRLIYFSYDVKMKEKGDIPEGYSVSREKKERFSLILESASTNQTSMYLCARRDRAIGANVLTFGAGSRLTVL.